The rows below give T cell receptor beta chains drawn from one sample of a study of regulatory T cells in long-lasting Graves disease. TCRdb fed the multiplex PCR reads into MiXCR, producing one record per CDR3 protein. The sample records fewer than 650,000 distinct CDR3 sequences, 15% to 20% being singletons. In addition, the sample was reused for a study of T cells in Graves' hyperthyroidism and ophthalmopathy.

Sequencing used peripheral blood mononuclear cells (PBMCs), obtained at new diagnosis, from a patient treated with antithyroid drugs. Source of these receptors: a woman in her twenties or thirties with Graves disease. Both conserved end residues are part of each CDR3. The order of the fields is clone size, J gene, D gene, V gene, CDR3 DNA, CDR3 protein. D genes are given only for firm matches. Clone size is stated in some rows and not others, as once, few, many or a class when expanded.

clone_size: few; j_call: TRBJ1-4; d_call: .; v_call: TRBV29-1; cdr3_nt: TGCAGCGTTGCTCGACAGTTTAATGAAAAACTGTTTTTT; cdr3_aa: CSVARQFNEKLFF
clone_size: few; j_call: TRBJ2-7; d_call: TRBD2; v_call: TRBV29-1; cdr3_nt: TGCAGCGCCGAAGGGGTGACTAGCGGATCCTACGAGCAGTACTTC; cdr3_aa: CSAEGVTSGSYEQYF
clone_size: few; j_call: TRBJ2-3; d_call: TRBD2; v_call: TRBV7-2; cdr3_nt: TGTGCCAGCAGCTTATTTGTTAGCGGGAGTCTTTGGGGGGTCACAGATACGCAGTATTTT; cdr3_aa: CASSLFVSGSLWGVTDTQYF
clone_size: .; j_call: TRBJ2-2; d_call: .; v_call: TRBV6-5; cdr3_nt: TGTGCCAGCAGTTACTTTAGCGCCTCCACCGGGGAGCTGTTTTTT; cdr3_aa: CASSYFSASTGELFF
clone_size: many; j_call: TRBJ1-1; d_call: .; v_call: TRBV20-1; cdr3_nt: TGCAGTGCCGGGGGGAAAAGCACTGAAGCTTTCTTT; cdr3_aa: CSAGGKSTEAFF
clone_size: many; j_call: TRBJ1-1; d_call: .; v_call: TRBV7-9; cdr3_nt: TGTGCCAGCAGCTTAGGAGGCGGTGGTGGGAGAGAAGCTTTCTTT; cdr3_aa: CASSLGGGGGREAFF
clone_size: few; j_call: TRBJ2-7; d_call: TRBD1; v_call: TRBV5-5; cdr3_nt: TGTGCCAGCAGCACATACGACCGGGACAGGTCCTACGAGCAGTACTTC; cdr3_aa: CASSTYDRDRSYEQYF
clone_size: many; j_call: TRBJ2-1; d_call: .; v_call: TRBV18; cdr3_nt: TGTGCCAGCTCACCACCGAACAAGATTAATGAGCAGTTCTTC; cdr3_aa: CASSPPNKINEQFF
clone_size: .; j_call: TRBJ2-7; d_call: TRBD2; v_call: TRBV10-3; cdr3_nt: TGTGCCATCAGTAAATTAGCGGGAGAGCAGTACTTC; cdr3_aa: CAISKLAGEQYF
clone_size: .; j_call: TRBJ2-3; d_call: .; v_call: TRBV7-8; cdr3_nt: TGTGCCAGCAGCCCGAAGCGCGGAGCGGCCACTAGCACAGATACGCAGTATTTT; cdr3_aa: CASSPKRGAATSTDTQYF
clone_size: many; j_call: TRBJ2-3; d_call: TRBD2; v_call: TRBV5-1; cdr3_nt: TGCGCCAGCAGCTTTAGCGGGAGCGAGGCAGATACGCAGTATTTT; cdr3_aa: CASSFSGSEADTQYF
clone_size: many; j_call: TRBJ1-6; d_call: TRBD1; v_call: TRBV5-1; cdr3_nt: TGCGCCAGCAGCTCCCGGGACAGCGGATCAAATTCACCCCTCCACTTT; cdr3_aa: CASSSRDSGSNSPLHF
clone_size: .; j_call: TRBJ2-3; d_call: .; v_call: TRBV15; cdr3_nt: TGTGCCACCAGCAGGCTAGCGACAGATACGCAGTATTTT; cdr3_aa: CATSRLATDTQYF
clone_size: .; j_call: TRBJ2-3; d_call: TRBD1; v_call: TRBV6-1; cdr3_nt: TGTGCCAGCAGTCGAGGGACAGGGTGGACAGATACGCAGTATTTT; cdr3_aa: CASSRGTGWTDTQYF
clone_size: many; j_call: TRBJ2-5; d_call: .; v_call: TRBV28; cdr3_nt: TGTGCCAGCAGTTTATCCCGGGGACCACAAGAGACCCAGTACTTC; cdr3_aa: CASSLSRGPQETQYF
clone_size: many; j_call: TRBJ1-2; d_call: .; v_call: TRBV5-1; cdr3_nt: TGCGCCAGCAGCTTGGACTTTAGCTATGGCTACACCTTC; cdr3_aa: CASSLDFSYGYTF
clone_size: many; j_call: TRBJ1-1; d_call: .; v_call: TRBV6-1; cdr3_nt: TGTGCCAGCAGTGAATCAGGGGCCTTTCGCGCTGAAGCTTTCTTT; cdr3_aa: CASSESGAFRAEAFF
clone_size: few; j_call: TRBJ2-1; d_call: TRBD2; v_call: TRBV6-1; cdr3_nt: TGTGCCAGCAGAACCCTCGGAGGACTAGCGGGAGGATCGAATGAGCAGTTCTTC; cdr3_aa: CASRTLGGLAGGSNEQFF
clone_size: many; j_call: TRBJ2-7; d_call: TRBD2; v_call: TRBV30; cdr3_nt: TGTGTCGGCATAGCGGGAGGGCCCTCGAGCTCCTACGAGCAGTACTTC; cdr3_aa: CVGIAGGPSSSYEQYF
clone_size: many; j_call: TRBJ1-6; d_call: TRBD1; v_call: TRBV28; cdr3_nt: TGTGCCAGCAGTGGAACAGGGGGCTGGAATTCACCCCTCCACTTT; cdr3_aa: CASSGTGGWNSPLHF
clone_size: few; j_call: TRBJ2-1; d_call: .; v_call: TRBV19; cdr3_nt: TGTGCCAGTAGCACGAGGGATTTAAATGAGCAGTTCTTC; cdr3_aa: CASSTRDLNEQFF
clone_size: few; j_call: TRBJ2-5; d_call: TRBD1; v_call: TRBV4-2; cdr3_nt: TGTGCCAGCAGCCCCGGACAGGGCCAAGAGACCCAGTACTTC; cdr3_aa: CASSPGQGQETQYF
clone_size: few; j_call: TRBJ1-2; d_call: .; v_call: TRBV3-1; cdr3_nt: TGTGCCAGCAGCCAAGGAATGGGACCGATCTATGGCTACACCTTC; cdr3_aa: CASSQGMGPIYGYTF
clone_size: many; j_call: TRBJ2-1; d_call: TRBD2; v_call: TRBV20-1; cdr3_nt: TGCAGTGCTAGAGGGTGGCCGAGCGGGAAGGTCCTCGACAATGAGCAGTTCTTC; cdr3_aa: CSARGWPSGKVLDNEQFF
clone_size: many; j_call: TRBJ2-4; d_call: .; v_call: TRBV28; cdr3_nt: TGTGCCAGCAGAAGGGGATTGGGGCTAGTGGCCAAAAACATTCAGTACTTC; cdr3_aa: CASRRGLGLVAKNIQYF
clone_size: .; j_call: TRBJ2-7; d_call: TRBD1; v_call: TRBV28; cdr3_nt: TGTGCCAGCAGTTTATTAGGACAGGGGGTTTTCGTAATCGAGCAGTACTTC; cdr3_aa: CASSLLGQGVFVIEQYF
clone_size: .; j_call: TRBJ2-7; d_call: .; v_call: TRBV27; cdr3_nt: TGTGCCAGCAGTTATACCCTAGGGTACGAGCAGTACTTC; cdr3_aa: CASSYTLGYEQYF
clone_size: many; j_call: TRBJ2-2; d_call: .; v_call: TRBV19; cdr3_nt: TGTGCCAGTAGTTCCTCAGGCGGGGAGCTGTTTTTT; cdr3_aa: CASSSSGGELFF
clone_size: few; j_call: TRBJ2-7; d_call: TRBD1; v_call: TRBV5-1; cdr3_nt: TGCGCCAGCAGCTGGACCGGGACAGGGGAGGTTTGGTCCAACTACGAGCAGTACTTC; cdr3_aa: CASSWTGTGEVWSNYEQYF
clone_size: many; j_call: TRBJ2-7; d_call: TRBD1; v_call: TRBV7-9; cdr3_nt: TGTGCCAGCAGCTTTACGGGACAGGGAGTCGAGCAGTACTTC; cdr3_aa: CASSFTGQGVEQYF
clone_size: many; j_call: TRBJ2-1; d_call: .; v_call: TRBV30; cdr3_nt: TGTGCCTGGAGTGTACTCTATGAGCAGTTCTTC; cdr3_aa: CAWSVLYEQFF
clone_size: few; j_call: TRBJ2-4; d_call: .; v_call: TRBV28; cdr3_nt: TGTGCCAGCAGTCTCCCCTTTTCGTTAGCCAAAAACATTCAGTACTTC; cdr3_aa: CASSLPFSLAKNIQYF
clone_size: many; j_call: TRBJ1-5; d_call: TRBD1; v_call: TRBV19; cdr3_nt: TGTGCCAGTAGTACCCTCGACAGGGGAGGCAATCAGCCCCAGCATTTT; cdr3_aa: CASSTLDRGGNQPQHF
clone_size: many; j_call: TRBJ2-7; d_call: .; v_call: TRBV6-1; cdr3_nt: TGTGCCGTTTGGGGGGTCCACGAGCAGTACTTC; cdr3_aa: CAVWGVHEQYF
clone_size: .; j_call: TRBJ1-4; d_call: .; v_call: TRBV15; cdr3_nt: TGTGCCACCCGATGGGGGCGAGATTGGTCTAATGAAAAACTGTTTTTT; cdr3_aa: CATRWGRDWSNEKLFF
clone_size: many; j_call: TRBJ2-1; d_call: .; v_call: TRBV6-1; cdr3_nt: TGTGCCAGCACCTTACGCAGGGATTACAATGAGCAGTTCTTC; cdr3_aa: CASTLRRDYNEQFF
clone_size: few; j_call: TRBJ1-1; d_call: .; v_call: TRBV12-3/TRBV12-4; cdr3_nt: TGTGCCAGCAGCTTTTTGGGTAGGGACACTGAAGCTTTCTTT; cdr3_aa: CASSFLGRDTEAFF
clone_size: many; j_call: TRBJ1-4; d_call: .; v_call: TRBV28; cdr3_nt: TGTGCCAGCAGTTTTGGCGGAGTGATGGGTGAAAAACTGTTTTTT; cdr3_aa: CASSFGGVMGEKLFF
clone_size: few; j_call: TRBJ2-7; d_call: .; v_call: TRBV4-1; cdr3_nt: TGCGCCACGTCCCACCAGGTTCTGGGCTACGAGCAGTACTTC; cdr3_aa: CATSHQVLGYEQYF
clone_size: many; j_call: TRBJ2-2; d_call: TRBD2; v_call: TRBV28; cdr3_nt: TGTGCCAGCAACCCCGGACTAGCGGGAATGACCGGGGAGCTGTTTTTT; cdr3_aa: CASNPGLAGMTGELFF
clone_size: many; j_call: TRBJ1-5; d_call: .; v_call: TRBV5-1; cdr3_nt: TGCGCCAGCAGTGACGCACCTAATCAGCCCCAGCATTTT; cdr3_aa: CASSDAPNQPQHF
clone_size: few; j_call: TRBJ1-1; d_call: .; v_call: TRBV30; cdr3_nt: TGTGCCTGTAACCAGGTGAACACTGAAGCTTTCTTT; cdr3_aa: CACNQVNTEAFF
clone_size: .; j_call: TRBJ1-4; d_call: TRBD1; v_call: TRBV6-5; cdr3_nt: TGTGCCAGCAGTTACTCGAAAGGGGGCGCAACTAATGAAAAACTGTTTTTT; cdr3_aa: CASSYSKGGATNEKLFF
clone_size: .; j_call: TRBJ2-1; d_call: TRBD2; v_call: TRBV24-1; cdr3_nt: TGTGCCACCAGTGATCTAGCGGGAGGGCCTAAAGGGAATGAGCAGTTCTTC; cdr3_aa: CATSDLAGGPKGNEQFF
clone_size: .; j_call: TRBJ2-3; d_call: .; v_call: TRBV24-1; cdr3_nt: TGTGCCACCAGTGATGATGGACAAGTCACAGATACGCAGTATTTT; cdr3_aa: CATSDDGQVTDTQYF
clone_size: few; j_call: TRBJ1-2; d_call: .; v_call: TRBV6-1; cdr3_nt: TGTGCCAGCAGTCTGACAGATGGCTATGGCTACACCTTC; cdr3_aa: CASSLTDGYGYTF
clone_size: .; j_call: TRBJ2-1; d_call: .; v_call: TRBV24-1; cdr3_nt: TGTGCCACCAGTGATCCCCTATTCAGCAATGAGCAGTTCTTC; cdr3_aa: CATSDPLFSNEQFF
clone_size: many; j_call: TRBJ2-3; d_call: TRBD2; v_call: TRBV12-3/TRBV12-4; cdr3_nt: TGTGCCAGCGGCGGGACTAGAGCGGCAGATACGCAGTATTTT; cdr3_aa: CASGGTRAADTQYF
clone_size: many; j_call: TRBJ2-4; d_call: TRBD2; v_call: TRBV15; cdr3_nt: TGTGCCACCAGCAGCGCCGCTAGCGGAATAGCCAAAAACATTCAGTACTTC; cdr3_aa: CATSSAASGIAKNIQYF
clone_size: .; j_call: TRBJ2-7; d_call: TRBD2; v_call: TRBV10-1; cdr3_nt: TGCGCCAGCAGTGAGTCGCCGGGAGGGCCCTACGAGCAGTACTTC; cdr3_aa: CASSESPGGPYEQYF
clone_size: .; j_call: TRBJ1-5; d_call: TRBD1; v_call: TRBV19; cdr3_nt: TGTGCCAGTAGCCCGGAGACAGGGAGCAATCAGCCCCAGCATTTT; cdr3_aa: CASSPETGSNQPQHF
clone_size: many; j_call: TRBJ2-3; d_call: TRBD2; v_call: TRBV28; cdr3_nt: TGTGCCAGCAGTCTCCGATCCGGGCGGGAGGGTGTTACAGATACGCAGTATTTT; cdr3_aa: CASSLRSGREGVTDTQYF
clone_size: few; j_call: TRBJ2-6; d_call: .; v_call: TRBV18; cdr3_nt: TGTGCCAGCTCAGGGCTCCTTATCTCTGGGGCCAACGTCCTGACTTTC; cdr3_aa: CASSGLLISGANVLTF